This T cell receptor (beta chain) originates from a study of response to subunit inactivated influenza vaccine. There are 15 residues in the CDR3. Trimming left V 5 bases short and J 12 bases short, with 23 bases between. The V gene's germline CDR1 is MNHEY and CDR2 SVGEGT. One entry per CDR3 protein results from TCRdb running MiXCR on the RT-PCR reads. Seen here are 800,000 to 1,000,000 distinct CDR3 sequences, 21% observed once, and the top ten hold roughly a tenth. Material: PBMCs from blood, obtained less than 6 days after vaccination. This sequence was found in a man aged 45-60 years who received an inactivated influenza vaccine. This sequence joins TRBV6-2 or TRBV6-3 and TRBJ2-1; tentatively, D is TRBD1 or TRBD2 (5 bases each). The chain's CDR3 is CASSTLGVSPRMQFF. CDR3 DNA sequence: TGTGCCAGCAGTACACTAGGGGTCTCGCCTCGGATGCAGTTCTTC.